This T cell receptor beta chain was recorded in a study of CD8 T cells in ankylosing spondylitis. Whole-study results and caveats: Within ankylosing spondylitis blood, a TCR beta motif made up of eight or nine highly homologous variants appeared to be characteristic.

This CDR3 has 15 residues. Trimming left V 5 bases short and J 5 bases short, with 16 bases between. Germline CDR1 MNHNS, CDR2 SASEGT. In this sample, this clonotype turned up a few times. The antigen is undetermined. The TCR beta libraries were generated through quantitative 5'-RACE incorporating molecular barcodes. Via MiXCR, TCRdb re-called the 5' RACE reads, giving one row per CDR3 protein. The sample yields 450,000 to 550,000 distinct CDR3 sequences, about 5.7% seen once. The sequencing input was blood, either unsorted or a sorted T cell fraction (not recorded which). The chain has TRBV6-1 and TRBJ1-5; tentative D call: TRBD1 (5 bases). The clonotype was recovered from a male donor with ankylosing spondylitis. The CDR3 sequence: CASSRDLMGDQPQHF. The CDR3 region has the DNA TGTGCCAGCAGTCGGGACCTAATGGGGGATCAGCCCCAGCATTTT.